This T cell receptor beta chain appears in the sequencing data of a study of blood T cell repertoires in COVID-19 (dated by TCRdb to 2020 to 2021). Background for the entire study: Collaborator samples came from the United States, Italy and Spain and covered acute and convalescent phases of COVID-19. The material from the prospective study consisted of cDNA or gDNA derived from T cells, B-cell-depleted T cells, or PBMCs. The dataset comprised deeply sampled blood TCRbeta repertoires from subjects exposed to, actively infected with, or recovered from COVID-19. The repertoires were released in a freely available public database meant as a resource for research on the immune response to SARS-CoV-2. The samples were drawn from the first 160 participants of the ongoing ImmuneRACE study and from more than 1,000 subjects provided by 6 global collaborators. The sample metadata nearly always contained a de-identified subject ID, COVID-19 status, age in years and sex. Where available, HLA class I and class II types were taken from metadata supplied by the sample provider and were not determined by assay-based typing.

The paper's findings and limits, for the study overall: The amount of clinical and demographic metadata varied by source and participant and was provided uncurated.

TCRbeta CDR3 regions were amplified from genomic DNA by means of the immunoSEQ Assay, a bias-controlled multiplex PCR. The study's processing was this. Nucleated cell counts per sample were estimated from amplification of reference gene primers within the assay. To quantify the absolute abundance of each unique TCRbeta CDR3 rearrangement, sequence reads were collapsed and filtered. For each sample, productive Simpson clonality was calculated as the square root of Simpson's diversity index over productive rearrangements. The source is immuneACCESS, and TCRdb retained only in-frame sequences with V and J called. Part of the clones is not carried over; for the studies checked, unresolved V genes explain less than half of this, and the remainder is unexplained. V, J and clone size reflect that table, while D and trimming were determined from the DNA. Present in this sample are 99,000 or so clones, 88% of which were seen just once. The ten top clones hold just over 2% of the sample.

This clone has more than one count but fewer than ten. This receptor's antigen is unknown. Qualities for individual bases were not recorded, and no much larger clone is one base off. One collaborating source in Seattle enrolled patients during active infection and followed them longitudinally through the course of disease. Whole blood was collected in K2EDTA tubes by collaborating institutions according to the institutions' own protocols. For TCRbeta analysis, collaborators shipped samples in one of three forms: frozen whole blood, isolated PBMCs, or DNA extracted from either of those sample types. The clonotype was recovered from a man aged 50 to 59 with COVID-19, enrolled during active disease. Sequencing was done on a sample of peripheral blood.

The nucleotide sequence is given as TGTGCCAGCAGGGGAGCCGGGGATACGCAGTATTTT. The encoded protein is CASRGAGDTQYF. The V gene is TRBV2 and the J gene is TRBJ2-3; the best D guess is TRBD2, with 5 bases matching. From a lookup of the germline V gene, CDR1 and CDR2 are SNHLY and FYNNEI. Cut back by 6 bases and 6 bases, the V and J ends lie 10 bases apart. Measured from the cysteine to the phenylalanine, the CDR3 is 12 residues long. Of all the DNA, just the CDR3 is kept, 36 bases in frame from base 1.